This T cell receptor beta chain was recovered during a study of T-cell memory formation after mild COVID-19. Broader study findings: Contracting clones from day 15 to 85 had balanced CD4/CD8; later expanders favoured CD4+.

To note about this clonotype: The antigen remains undetermined.

TCRdb analysed the 5' RACE reads with MiXCR anew, one entry per CDR3 protein. The table records about 350,000 distinct CDR3 sequences, 28% of them present only once. The source is an adult woman who had mild COVID-19 (a few samples of this study predate the infection). Cell type and time point are not known. Input material: PBMCs or a T cell subset sorted from them (not recorded which).

The CDR3 loop is CAWSVLTGGDTGELFF. The DNA for the CDR3 is TGTGCCTGGAGTGTCCTGACAGGGGGGGACACCGGGGAGCTGTTTTTT. The gene calls are TRBV30 and TRBJ2-2, with 9 bases identical to TRBD1. The CDR3 runs to 16 residues. Germline V gene data show CDR1 as GTSNPN and CDR2 as SVGIG (reference sequence). V shed 0 bases, J shed 3 bases, and the junction held 5 bases outside the gene matches.